This TCR beta chain derives from a study of regulatory T cells in long-lasting Graves disease. Arm-PCR of CDR3 regions with iRepertoire HTBI primers generated TCR beta libraries. TCRdb reprocessed the multiplex PCR reads via MiXCR and lists one record per CDR3 protein. The sample has around 450,000 distinct CDR3 sequences; about a sixth are singletons. This CDR3 is 16 amino acids long. V lost 1 base to trimming and J lost 1 base; unmatched junction nucleotides: 4. Germline V gene data show CDR1 as GTSNPN and CDR2 as SVGIG (reference sequence). Notes on the study in general: Limited sample numbers may have lowered accuracy.

This clonotype was seen many times. Its cognate antigen is unknown. As to time point: newly diagnosed GD, antithyroid drugs for less than 3 months. The TCR library was made from RNA that had been extracted from PBMCs in TRIzol. The same data also contributed to another study, on T cells in Graves' hyperthyroidism and ophthalmopathy. Per that study: Patients having uncontrolled infection, another autoimmune disease, pregnancy or lactation were not included. The HTBI primer set drove a first-round RT-PCR of the TCR CDR3.

The sample consisted of peripheral blood mononuclear cells (PBMCs), taken at new diagnosis, from a patient treated with antithyroid drugs. The V and J genes are TRBV30 and TRBJ2-3, with 11 bases identical to TRBD2. The TCR was taken from a man aged 35-49 years with Graves disease. The CDR3 here is CAWSAGLAGGTDTQYF. The CDR3 nucleotides read TGTGCCTGGAGTGCCGGACTAGCGGGTGGCACAGATACGCAGTATTTT.